This paragraph covers one T cell receptor beta chain sequence. Its specificity is not known. The CDR3 consists of 14 residues. Germline CDR1 and CDR2: LNHDA and SQIVND (reference sequence). V gave up 7 bases and J gave up 4 bases, with 14 bases separating them. Produced via immunoSEQ multiplex PCR; TCRdb's table is partial and in-frame only. The sample yields 150,000 or so clones, about 89% seen once. The data belong to a study of cytomegalovirus exposure and HLA in healthy donors. Notes on the study in general: Cytomegalovirus association was assigned to 170 or so TCR beta chains. Using the classifier, cytomegalovirus status was reportedly diagnosed with high specificity and sensitivity. Many donors shared some public TCRs, even though most TCR sequences were rare.

These donors were members of the 120-subject validation cohort, a group separate from the approximately 700-subject first cohort. Material for sequencing was PBMCs. The chain has TRBV19 and TRBJ1-5; D may be TRBD1 (5 bases). The TCR comes from a man aged 18 to 35 in good health and CMV-seropositive. The CDR3 sequence: CASTVAGPNQPQHF. For the CDR3, the DNA is TGTGCCAGTACAGTTGCGGGGCCTAATCAGCCCCAGCATTTT.